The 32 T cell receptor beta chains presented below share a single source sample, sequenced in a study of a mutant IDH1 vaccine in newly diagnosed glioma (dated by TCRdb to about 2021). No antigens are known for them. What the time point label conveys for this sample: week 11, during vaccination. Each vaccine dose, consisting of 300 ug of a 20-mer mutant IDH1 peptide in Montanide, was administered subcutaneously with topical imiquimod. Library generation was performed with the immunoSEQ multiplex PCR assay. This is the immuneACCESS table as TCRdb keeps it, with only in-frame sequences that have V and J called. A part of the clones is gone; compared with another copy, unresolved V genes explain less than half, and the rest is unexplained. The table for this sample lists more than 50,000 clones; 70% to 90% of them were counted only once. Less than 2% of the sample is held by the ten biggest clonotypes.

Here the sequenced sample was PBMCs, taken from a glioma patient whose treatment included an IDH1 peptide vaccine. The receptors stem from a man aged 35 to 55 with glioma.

CDR3 amino acids: CASSPRLAVSSYNEQFF. For the CDR3, the DNA is TGTGCCAGCTCACCACGACTAGCTGTAAGCTCCTACAATGAGCAGTTCTTC. The gene calls are TRBV18 and TRBJ2-1, with 7 positions matching TRBD2. The V and J ends lost 1 base and 0 bases, in that order; junction bases with no gene match: 6. The germline V gene has CDR1 KGHSH and CDR2 LQKENI. The CDR3 contains 17 residues. Based on the CDR3 plus reference TRBV18 and TRBJ2-1, the full variable domain is NAGVMQNPRHLVRRRGQEARLRCSPMKGHSHVYWYRQLPEEGLKFMVYLQKENIIDESGMPKERFSAEFPKEGPSILRIQQVVRGDSAAYFCASSPRLAVSSYNEQFFGPGTRLTVL.

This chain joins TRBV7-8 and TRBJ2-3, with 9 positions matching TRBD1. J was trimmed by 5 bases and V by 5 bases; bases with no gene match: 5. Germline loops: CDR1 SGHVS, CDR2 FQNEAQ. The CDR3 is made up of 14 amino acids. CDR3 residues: CASSQGTGLDTQYF. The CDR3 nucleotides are TGTGCCAGCAGCCAAGGGACAGGGCTAGATACGCAGTATTTT. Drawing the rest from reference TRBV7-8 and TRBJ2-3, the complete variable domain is GAGVSQSPRYKVAKRGQDVALRCDPISGHVSLFWYQQALGQGPEFLTYFQNEAQLDKSGLPSDRFFAERPEGSVSTLKIQRTQQEDSAVYLCASSQGTGLDTQYFGPGTRLTVL.

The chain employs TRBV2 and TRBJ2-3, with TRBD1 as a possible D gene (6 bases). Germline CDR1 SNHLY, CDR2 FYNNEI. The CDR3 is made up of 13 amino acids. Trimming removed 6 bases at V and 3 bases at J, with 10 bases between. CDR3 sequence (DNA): TGTGCCAGCAGGGGGGCGTTGACAGATACGCAGTATTTT. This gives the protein CASRGALTDTQYF.

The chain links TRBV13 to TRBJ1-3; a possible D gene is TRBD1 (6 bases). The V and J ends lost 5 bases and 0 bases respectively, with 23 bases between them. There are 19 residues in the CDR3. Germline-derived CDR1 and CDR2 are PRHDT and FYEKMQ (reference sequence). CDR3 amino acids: CASSQYWGLQPSSGNTIYF. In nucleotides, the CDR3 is TGTGCCAGCAGCCAGTATTGGGGGCTGCAGCCCTCCTCTGGAAACACCATATATTTT.

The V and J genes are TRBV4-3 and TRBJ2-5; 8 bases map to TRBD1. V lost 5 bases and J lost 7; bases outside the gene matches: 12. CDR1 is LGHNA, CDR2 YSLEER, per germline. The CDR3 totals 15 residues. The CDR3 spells CASSERAGQGVTQYF. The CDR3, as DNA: TGCGCCAGCAGCGAAAGGGCTGGACAGGGAGTGACCCAGTACTTC.

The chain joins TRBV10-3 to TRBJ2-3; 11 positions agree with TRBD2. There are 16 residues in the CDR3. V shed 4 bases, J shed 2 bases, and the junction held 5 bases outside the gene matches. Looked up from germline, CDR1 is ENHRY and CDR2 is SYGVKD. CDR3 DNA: TGTGCCATCAGTGCTGGGACTAGCGGAGACACAGATACGCAGTATTTT. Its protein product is CAISAGTSGDTDTQYF.

The CDR3 region has the DNA TGTGCCAGCAGCTTTAAGGCTGGGGCCAACGTCCTGACTTTC. Translation gives CASSFKAGANVLTF. The chain recombines TRBV5-6 with TRBJ2-6; D gene unclear. V lost 2 bases and J lost 2, with 5 bases in between. CDR1 is SGHDT, CDR2 YYEEEE, per germline. The CDR3 consists of 14 residues.

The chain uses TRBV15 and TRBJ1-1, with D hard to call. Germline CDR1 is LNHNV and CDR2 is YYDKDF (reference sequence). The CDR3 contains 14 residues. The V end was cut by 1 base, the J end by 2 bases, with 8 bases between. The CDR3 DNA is TGTGCCACCAGCAGAGCCCAGCTAAACACTGAAGCTTTCTTT. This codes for CATSRAQLNTEAFF.

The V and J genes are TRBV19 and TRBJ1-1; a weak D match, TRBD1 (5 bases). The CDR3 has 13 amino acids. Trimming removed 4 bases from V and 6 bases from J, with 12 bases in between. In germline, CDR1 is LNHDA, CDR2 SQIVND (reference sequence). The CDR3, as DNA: TGTGCCAGTAGTACAGGAGGAGGGGCTGAAGCTTTCTTT. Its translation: CASSTGGGAEAFF. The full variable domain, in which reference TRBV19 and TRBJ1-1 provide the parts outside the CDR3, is DGGITQSPKYLFRKEGQNVTLSCEQNLNHDAMYWYRQDPGQGLRLIYYSQIVNDFQKGDIAEGYSVSREKKESFPLTVTSAQKNPTAFYLCASSTGGGAEAFFGQGTRLTVV.

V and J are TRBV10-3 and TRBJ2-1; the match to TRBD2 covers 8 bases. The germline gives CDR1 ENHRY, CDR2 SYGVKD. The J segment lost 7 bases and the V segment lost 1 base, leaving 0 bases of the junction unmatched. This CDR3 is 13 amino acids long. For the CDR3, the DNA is TGTGCCATCAGTGAGTTAGCGGGGAATGAGCAGTTCTTC. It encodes CAISELAGNEQFF.

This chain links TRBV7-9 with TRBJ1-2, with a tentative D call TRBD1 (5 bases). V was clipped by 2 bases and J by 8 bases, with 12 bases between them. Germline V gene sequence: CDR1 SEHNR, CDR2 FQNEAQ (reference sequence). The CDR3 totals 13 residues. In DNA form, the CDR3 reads TGTGCCAGCAGCTTAAAACAGGAGACCGGCTACACCTTC. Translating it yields CASSLKQETGYTF.

The CDR3 protein is CASRRAGTSGKQYF. The CDR3 DNA reads as TGTGCCAGCAGGCGTGCCGGGACTAGCGGAAAGCAGTACTTC. The chain uses TRBV27 and TRBJ2-7, with 11 positions matching TRBD2. The V gene end was trimmed by 6 bases and the J gene end by 8 bases; junction bases not matched to a gene: 9. CDR1 MNHEY and CDR2 SMNVEV come from the germline V gene (reference sequence). CDR3 length: 14 residues.

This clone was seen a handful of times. The CDR3 DNA is TGTGCCAGCAGCCCTTTCGGGGTAGAATCGGAGACCCAGTACTTC. Its translation: CASSPFGVESETQYF. This rearrangement joins TRBV7-3 to TRBJ2-5; possibly TRBD2 for D (5 bases). V was cut by 5 bases and J by 5 bases, with 18 bases left in between. This CDR3 spans 15 amino acids. In germline, CDR1 is SGHTA, CDR2 FQGTGA.

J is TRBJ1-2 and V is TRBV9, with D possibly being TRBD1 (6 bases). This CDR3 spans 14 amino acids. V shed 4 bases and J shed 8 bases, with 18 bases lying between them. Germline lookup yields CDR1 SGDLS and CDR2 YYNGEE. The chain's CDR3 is CASSLPLTGGGYTF. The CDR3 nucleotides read TGTGCCAGCAGCCTCCCCCTCACCGGGGGCGGCTACACCTTC. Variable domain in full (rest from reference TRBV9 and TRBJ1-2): DSGVTQTPKHLITATGQRVTLRCSPRSGDLSVYWYQQSLDQGLQFLIQYYNGEERAKGNILERFSAQQFPDLHSELNLSSLELGDSALYFCASSLPLTGGGYTFGSGTRLTVV.

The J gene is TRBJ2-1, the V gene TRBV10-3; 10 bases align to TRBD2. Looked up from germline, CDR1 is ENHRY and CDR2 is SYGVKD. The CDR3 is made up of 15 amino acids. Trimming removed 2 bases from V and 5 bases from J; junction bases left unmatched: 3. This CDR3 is CAISERLAGDNEQFF. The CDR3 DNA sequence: TGTGCCATCAGTGAGAGACTAGCGGGTGACAATGAGCAGTTCTTC.

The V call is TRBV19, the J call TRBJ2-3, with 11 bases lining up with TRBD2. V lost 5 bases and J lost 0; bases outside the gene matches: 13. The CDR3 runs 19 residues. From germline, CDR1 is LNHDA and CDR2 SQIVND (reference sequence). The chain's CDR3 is CASSRIAGGLIFSTDTQYF. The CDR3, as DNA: TGTGCCAGTAGTCGGATAGCGGGGGGGCTCATCTTTAGCACAGATACGCAGTATTTT.

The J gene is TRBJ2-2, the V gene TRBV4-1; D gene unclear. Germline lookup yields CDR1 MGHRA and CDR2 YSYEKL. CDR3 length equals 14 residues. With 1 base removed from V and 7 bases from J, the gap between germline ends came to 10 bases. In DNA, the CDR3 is TGCGCCAGCAGCCAAGTTACCTCGGTCGGGGAGCTGTTTTTT. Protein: CASSQVTSVGELFF.

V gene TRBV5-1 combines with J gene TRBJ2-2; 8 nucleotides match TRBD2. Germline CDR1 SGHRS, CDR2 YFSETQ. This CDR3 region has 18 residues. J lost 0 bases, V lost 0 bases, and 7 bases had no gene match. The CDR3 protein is CASSLVMAGGTNTGELFF. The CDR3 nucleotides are TGCGCCAGCAGCTTGGTAATGGCGGGGGGTACGAACACCGGGGAGCTGTTTTTT.

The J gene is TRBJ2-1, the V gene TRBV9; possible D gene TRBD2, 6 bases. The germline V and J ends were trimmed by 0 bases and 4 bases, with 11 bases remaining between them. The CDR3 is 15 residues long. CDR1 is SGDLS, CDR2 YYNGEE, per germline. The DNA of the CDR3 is TGTGCCAGCAGCGTAGCGGCTAGCGAGTACAATGAGCAGTTCTTC. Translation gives CASSVAASEYNEQFF.

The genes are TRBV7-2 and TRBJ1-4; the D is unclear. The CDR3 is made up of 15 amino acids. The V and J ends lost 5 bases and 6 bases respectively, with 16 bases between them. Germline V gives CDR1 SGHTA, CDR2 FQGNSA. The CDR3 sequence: CASSTSPGVDEKLFF. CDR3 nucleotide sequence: TGTGCCAGCAGCACCTCCCCAGGTGTCGATGAAAAACTGTTTTTT. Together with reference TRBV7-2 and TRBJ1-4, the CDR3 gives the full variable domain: GAGVSQSPSNKVTEKGKDVELRCDPISGHTALYWYRQSLGQGLEFLIYFQGNSAPDKSGLPSDRFSAERTGGSVSTLTIQRTQQEDSAVYLCASSTSPGVDEKLFFGSGTQLSVL.

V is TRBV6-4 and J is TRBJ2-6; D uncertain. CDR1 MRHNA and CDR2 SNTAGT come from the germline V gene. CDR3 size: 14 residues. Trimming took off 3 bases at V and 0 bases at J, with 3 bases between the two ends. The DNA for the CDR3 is TGTGCCAGCAGTGAAATCTCTGGGGCCAACGTCCTGACTTTC. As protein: CASSEISGANVLTF.

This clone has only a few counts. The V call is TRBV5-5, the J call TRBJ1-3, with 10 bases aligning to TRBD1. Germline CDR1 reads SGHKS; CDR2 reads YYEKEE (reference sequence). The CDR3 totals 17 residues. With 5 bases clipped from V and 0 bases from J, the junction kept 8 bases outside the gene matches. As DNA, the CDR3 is TGTGCCAGCAGTTATGGACAGGGGGTACTCTCTGGAAACACCATATATTTT. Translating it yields CASSYGQGVLSGNTIYF.

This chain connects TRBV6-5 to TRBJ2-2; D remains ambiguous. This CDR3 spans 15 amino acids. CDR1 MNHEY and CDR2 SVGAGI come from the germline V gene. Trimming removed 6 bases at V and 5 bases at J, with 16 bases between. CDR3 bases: TGTGCCAGCAGGACGCCGGGCGGCCGGACCGGGGAGCTGTTTTTT. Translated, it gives CASRTPGGRTGELFF.

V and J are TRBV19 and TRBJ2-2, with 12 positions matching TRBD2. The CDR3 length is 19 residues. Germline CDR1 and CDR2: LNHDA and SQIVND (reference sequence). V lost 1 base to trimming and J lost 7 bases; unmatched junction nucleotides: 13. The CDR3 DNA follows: TGTGCCAGTAGTATAGCTTCCGGGACTAGCGGGCCACGGAGCGGGGAGCTGTTTTTT. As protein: CASSIASGTSGPRSGELFF.

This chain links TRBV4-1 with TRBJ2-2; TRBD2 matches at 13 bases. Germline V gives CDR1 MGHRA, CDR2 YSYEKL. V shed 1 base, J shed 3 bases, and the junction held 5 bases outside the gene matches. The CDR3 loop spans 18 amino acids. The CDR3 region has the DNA TGCGCCAGCAGCCAAGGGACTAGCGGGGGAGGGTACACCGGGGAGCTGTTTTTT. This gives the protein CASSQGTSGGGYTGELFF.

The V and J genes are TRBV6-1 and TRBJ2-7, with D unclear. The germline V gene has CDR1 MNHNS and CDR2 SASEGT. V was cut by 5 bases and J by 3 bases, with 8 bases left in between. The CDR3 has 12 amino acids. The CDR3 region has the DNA TGTGCCAGCAGTCGAGTAGTCTACGAGCAGTACGTC. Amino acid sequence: CASSRVVYEQYV.

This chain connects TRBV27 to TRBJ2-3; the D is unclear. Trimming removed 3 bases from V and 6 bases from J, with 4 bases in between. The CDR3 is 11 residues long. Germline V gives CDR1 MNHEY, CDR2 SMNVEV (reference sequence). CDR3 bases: TGTGCCAGCAGTTTTAGGGATACGCAGTATTTT. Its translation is CASSFRDTQYF.

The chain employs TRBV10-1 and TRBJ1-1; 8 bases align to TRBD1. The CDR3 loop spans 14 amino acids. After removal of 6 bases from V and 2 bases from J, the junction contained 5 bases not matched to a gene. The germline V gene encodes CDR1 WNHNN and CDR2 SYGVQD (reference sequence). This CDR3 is CASRATGANTEAFF. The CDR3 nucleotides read TGCGCCAGCAGGGCGACAGGGGCCAACACTGAAGCTTTCTTT.

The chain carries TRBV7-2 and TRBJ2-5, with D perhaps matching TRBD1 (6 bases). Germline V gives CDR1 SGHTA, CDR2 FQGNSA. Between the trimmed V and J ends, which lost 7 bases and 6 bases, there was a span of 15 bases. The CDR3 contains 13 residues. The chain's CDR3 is CASTGQGGKTQYF. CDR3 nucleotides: TGTGCCAGCACCGGCCAAGGGGGTAAGACCCAGTACTTC.

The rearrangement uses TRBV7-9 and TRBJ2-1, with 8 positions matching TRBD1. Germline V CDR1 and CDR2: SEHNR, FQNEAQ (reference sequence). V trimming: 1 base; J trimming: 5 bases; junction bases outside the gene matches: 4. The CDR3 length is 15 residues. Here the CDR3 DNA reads TGTGCCAGCAGCTTAGTGGGACAGGCACACAATGAGCAGTTCTTC. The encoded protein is CASSLVGQAHNEQFF. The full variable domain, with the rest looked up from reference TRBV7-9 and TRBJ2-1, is DTGVSQNPRHKITKRGQNVTFRCDPISEHNRLYWYRQTLGQGPEFLTYFQNEAQLEKSRLLSDRFSAERPKGSFSTLEIQRTEQGDSAMYLCASSLVGQAHNEQFFGPGTRLTVL.

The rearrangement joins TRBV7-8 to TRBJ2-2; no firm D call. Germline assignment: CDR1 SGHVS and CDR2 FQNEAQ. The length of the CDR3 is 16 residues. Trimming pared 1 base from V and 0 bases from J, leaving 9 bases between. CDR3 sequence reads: CASSLVFSSNTGELFF. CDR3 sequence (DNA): TGTGCCAGCAGCTTAGTTTTCTCCTCGAACACCGGGGAGCTGTTTTTT.

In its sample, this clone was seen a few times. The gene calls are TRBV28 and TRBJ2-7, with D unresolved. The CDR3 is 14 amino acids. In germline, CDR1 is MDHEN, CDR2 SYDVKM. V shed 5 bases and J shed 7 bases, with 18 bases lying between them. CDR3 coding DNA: TGTGCCAGCAGTATACAGCACGGCAAAGGGGAGCAGTACTTC. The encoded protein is CASSIQHGKGEQYF.